The sequence of this T cell receptor beta chain was determined in a study of blood T cells in healthy people across ages. Germline V gene lookup returns CDR1 LGHNA and CDR2 YSLEER. V shed 1 base and J shed 8 bases, with 14 bases lying between them. The CDR3 totals 14 residues. Combining a sample-barcoded 5' primer with a J-beta primer mix, a second PCR ran for about 7 to 12 cycles. MiXCR, applied by TCRdb to the 5' RACE reads, yields one record per CDR3 protein. The sample consists of hundreds of thousands of distinct CDR3 sequences, 29% of them appearing once. The chain links TRBV4-3 to TRBJ1-2, with D maybe TRBD1 (6 bases). Sequenced: blood. The source is an elderly woman in good health. The DNA for the CDR3 is TGCGCCAGCAGCCAAGTAAACCAGGGGAGAGGCTACACCTTC. This gives the protein CASSQVNQGRGYTF.